Listed here is a single T cell receptor beta chain. The data belong to a study of blood T cell repertoires in COVID-19. Overall study: Researchers got acute and convalescent COVID-19 samples from the United States, Italy and Spain.

Generated by immunoSEQ multiplex PCR, the TCRdb table keeps only in-frame clones and is missing some. The sample consists of over 60,000 clones, around 91% of them appearing once. The CDR3 consists of 15 residues. Trimming cost V 4 bases and J 9 bases; bases outside gene matches: 6. Germline CDR1 MNHEY, CDR2 SVGAGI. The chain has TRBV6-5 and TRBJ1-6, with 10 bases matching TRBD1. Sequencing input: peripheral blood. This receptor was taken from a man between 45 and 60 years old with COVID-19, enrolled during active disease. The CDR3 sequence is CASSSTGQGSSPLHF. CDR3 coding DNA: TGTGCCAGCAGTTCCACGGGACAGGGGTCTTCACCCCTCCACTTT.